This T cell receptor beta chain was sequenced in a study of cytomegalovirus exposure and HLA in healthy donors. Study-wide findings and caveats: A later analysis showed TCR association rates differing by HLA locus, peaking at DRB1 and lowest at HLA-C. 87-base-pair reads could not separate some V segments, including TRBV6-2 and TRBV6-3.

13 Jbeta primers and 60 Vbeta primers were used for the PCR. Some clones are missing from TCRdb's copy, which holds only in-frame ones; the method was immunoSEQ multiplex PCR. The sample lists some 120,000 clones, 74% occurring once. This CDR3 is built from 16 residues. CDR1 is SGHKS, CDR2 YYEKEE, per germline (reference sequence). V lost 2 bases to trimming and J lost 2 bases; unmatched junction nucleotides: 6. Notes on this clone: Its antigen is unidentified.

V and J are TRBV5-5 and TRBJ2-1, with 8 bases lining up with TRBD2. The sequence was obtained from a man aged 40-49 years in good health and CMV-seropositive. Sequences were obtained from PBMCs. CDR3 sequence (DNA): TGTGCCAGCAGCTTCCCAGCGGGGGACGCCTACAATGAGCAGTTCTTC. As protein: CASSFPAGDAYNEQFF. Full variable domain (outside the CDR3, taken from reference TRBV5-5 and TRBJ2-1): DAGVTQSPTHLIKTRGQQVTLRCSPISGHKSVSWYQQVLGQGPQFIFQYYEKEERGRGNFPDRFSARQFPNYSSELNVNALLLGDSALYLCASSFPAGDAYNEQFFGPGTRLTVL.